One sample yielded the 26 T cell receptor beta chains listed below, sequenced in a study of circulating CD8 cells and anti-PD-1 response in melanoma. Four subsets defined by PD-1 and/or TIGIT were sorted from live CD3+CD8+TCRalphabeta+ cells. Using roughly 16 ng of total RNA, TCR libraries were made with the QIAseq Immune Repertoire TCR panel. TCRdb re-derived calls from the reads in MiXCR, one entry per CDR3 protein. Of 200 or so distinct CDR3 sequences listed, around 10% are singletons. The material was CD8+ T cells from PBMCs, obtained at baseline or after one month of anti-PD-1 therapy (not recorded which). The source of these receptors is a human donor with melanoma.

This clonotype is medium-sized (0.01 to 0.1%) by share. No conserved phenylalanine or tryptophan is present at the end of the CDR3, so a read error is the likely explanation. V gene TRBV2 combines with J gene TRBJ2-6, with D possibly being TRBD1 (6 bases). CDR3 length: 19 residues. The V gene's germline CDR1 is SNHLY and CDR2 FYNNEI. V was pared by 1 base and J by 0 bases, with 16 bases between. Written as DNA, the CDR3 is TGTGCCAGCAGTGAAGTGCAGGGGCAACTACTCTCTGGGGCCAACGTCCTGACTCTC. Encoded protein: CASSEVQGQLLSGANVLTL.

This clonotype qualifies as medium-sized. V is TRBV5-1 and J is TRBJ1-5; D unclear. With 2 bases removed from V and 5 bases from J, the gap between germline ends came to 8 bases. Germline V gene sequence: CDR1 SGHRS, CDR2 YFSETQ. The CDR3 contains 13 residues. CDR3 sequence (DNA): TGCGCCAGCAGCTTTGAGGGAGATCAGCCCCAGCATTTT. Its translation: CASSFEGDQPQHF.

This clonotype is labeled as large. The chain is built from TRBV13 and TRBJ2-1, with D perhaps TRBD1 or TRBD2 (5 bases each). The CDR3 spans 15 residues. Trimming left V 8 bases short and J 7 bases short, with 21 bases between. Germline V gene sequence: CDR1 PRHDT, CDR2 FYEKMQ (reference sequence). The CDR3 sequence is CASGRVRGERNEQFF. CDR3 nucleotides: TGTGCCAGCGGCAGGGTTAGGGGAGAGCGGAATGAGCAGTTCTTC.

By its share, this clonotype is large. The chain couples TRBV28 to TRBJ2-2; D is possibly TRBD1 or TRBD2 (6 bases each). Looked up from germline, CDR1 is MDHEN and CDR2 is SYDVKM. The CDR3 is 15 amino acids. Trimming removed 3 bases from V and 7 bases from J, with 15 bases in between. CDR3 DNA: TGTGCCAGCAGTTTTATTGGGGGGCGCGGCGGGGAGCTGTTTTTT. Translating gives CASSFIGGRGGELFF.

By share, this clonotype ranks as large. This chain joins TRBV6-2 or TRBV6-3 and TRBJ2-3; no firm D call. This CDR3 is 17 amino acids long. CDR1 is MNHEY, CDR2 SVGEGT, per germline. Trimming pared 5 bases from V and 1 base from J, leaving 19 bases between. The DNA for the CDR3 is TGTGCCAGCAGTAGAGGATGGATCCAGCGACGCACAGATACGCAGTATTTT. As protein: CASSRGWIQRRTDTQYF.

This clonotype is categorized as large. The chain links TRBV25-1 to TRBJ2-7; D is unresolved. This CDR3 is 11 amino acids long. The V end lost 10 bases, the J end lost 3 bases, and 10 bases lay between the germline ends. Germline V gives CDR1 MGHDK, CDR2 SYGVNS. The CDR3 coding sequence is TGTGCCAAAAGCAATTTCTACGAGCAGTACTTC. Translation gives CAKSNFYEQYF.

This clonotype is labeled large (0.1 to 1%). The genes are TRBV27 and TRBJ2-1; 10 nucleotides align to TRBD2. Trimming cost V 2 bases and J 2 bases; bases outside gene matches: 3. This CDR3 has 16 residues. Germline V gene data show CDR1 as MNHEY and CDR2 as SMNVEV (reference sequence). The CDR3 loop reads CASSLVLAGAYNEQFF. The CDR3 DNA sequence: TGTGCCAGCAGTTTAGTCCTAGCGGGAGCCTACAATGAGCAGTTCTTC.

Remarks on this clonotype: A much larger clone differs by one base, so this may be a read error. This sequence joins TRBV29-1 and TRBJ1-1; D remains unclear. Trimming stripped 7 bases from V and 2 bases from J, with 8 bases between. Germline V CDR1 and CDR2: SQVTM, ANQGSEA. This CDR3 has 11 residues. DNA of the CDR3: TGCAGCGCTACTATTAACACTGAAGCTTTCTTT. Amino acid sequence: CSATINTEAFF.

The V and J genes are TRBV13 and TRBJ2-7; 9 bases fit TRBD2. V shed 6 bases, J shed 5 bases, and the junction held 8 bases outside the gene matches. This CDR3 is 14 amino acids long. The germline V gene has CDR1 PRHDT and CDR2 FYEKMQ (reference sequence). This CDR3 reads CASRTTSGHNEQYF. DNA of the CDR3: TGTGCCAGCAGAACAACTAGCGGGCACAACGAGCAGTACTTC.

This clonotype is large. The chain recombines TRBV19 with TRBJ2-7; D is perhaps TRBD2 (5 bases). This CDR3 spans 12 amino acids. From germline, CDR1 is LNHDA and CDR2 SQIVND (reference sequence). V dropped 5 bases and J dropped 9 bases, with 14 bases sitting between them. CDR3 residues: CASSGGSWGQYF. The CDR3 nucleotides are TGTGCCAGTAGTGGAGGATCCTGGGGGCAGTACTTC.

This clonotype ranks as large. The V call is TRBV28, the J call TRBJ2-3; TRBD1 matches at 9 bases. Germline-derived CDR1 and CDR2 are MDHEN and SYDVKM. CDR3 size: 19 residues. Trimming took 1 base from V and 2 from J; bases not matched to a gene: 13. The CDR3, as DNA: TGTGCCAGCAGTTTATTGATACGAAGGACAGGGGTCGACACAGATACGCAGTATTTT. Its translation: CASSLLIRRTGVDTDTQYF.

The chain couples TRBV2 to TRBJ1-3, with 11 bases identical to TRBD1. Trimming removed 6 bases from V and 2 bases from J; junction bases left unmatched: 6. The CDR3 sequence is 16 residues long. Germline loops: CDR1 SNHLY, CDR2 FYNNEI. DNA for the CDR3: TGTGCCAGCAGCCCGGGGACAGGGGGGACTGGAAACACCATATATTTT. This encodes CASSPGTGGTGNTIYF.

This clonotype is medium-sized in the sample. V gene TRBV6-5 combines with J gene TRBJ2-7; D call uncertain. The germline V gene has CDR1 MNHEY and CDR2 SVGAGI. The length of the CDR3 is 8 residues. The germline V and J ends were trimmed by 7 bases and 5 bases, with 0 bases remaining between them. This chain's CDR3 is CASNEQYF. As DNA, the CDR3 is TGTGCCAGCAACGAGCAGTACTTC.

By share, this clonotype ranks as large. The CDR3 reads CASSLGVIRGAYNSPLHF. In nucleotides, the CDR3 is TGTGCCAGCAGCTTAGGGGTCATAAGGGGCGCCTATAATTCACCCCTCCACTTT. The J gene is TRBJ1-6, the V gene TRBV7-2, with TRBD1 as a possible D gene (5 bases). This CDR3 region has 18 residues. Trimming removed 1 base at V and 2 bases at J, with 15 bases between. Germline CDR1 and CDR2: SGHTA and FQGNSA.

In its sample, this clonotype ranks as medium-sized. This chain uses TRBV20-1 with TRBJ2-4; tentatively, D is TRBD2 (6 bases). The CDR3 contains 13 residues. Germline values: CDR1 DFQATT, CDR2 SNEGSKA (reference sequence). V dropped 5 bases and J dropped 0 bases, with 8 bases sitting between them. The CDR3 nucleotides read TGCAGTGCTGGGGGACTAGCCAAAAACATTCAGTACTTC. Residues: CSAGGLAKNIQYF.

This clonotype ranks as medium-sized. The chain has TRBV4-3 and TRBJ2-3, with D unresolved. V lost 0 bases and J lost 2, with 6 bases in between. CDR1 and CDR2 (germline): LGHNA, YSLEER. This CDR3 is built from 14 residues. The DNA for the CDR3 is TGCGCCAGCAGCCAAGAGAGACTCACAGATACGCAGTATTTT. As protein: CASSQERLTDTQYF.

Worth noting for this clonotype: This likely came from a read error, as a far larger clone is one base away. This rearrangement joins TRBV28 to TRBJ2-3; 10 nucleotides agree with TRBD2. Gene TRBJ2-7 matches the end of the DNA better, so the J call may be wrong. Germline CDR1 MDHEN, CDR2 SYDVKM. The CDR3 sequence is 14 residues long. CDR3 amino acids: CASSLLAGVYEQYF. Written as DNA, the CDR3 is TGTGCCAGCAGTTTACTAGCGGGAGTCTACGAGCAGTACTTC.

This clonotype is judged medium-sized. The CDR3 protein is CSARRQDDEKLFF. The CDR3 region has the DNA TGCAGTGCTAGACGGCAGGACGATGAAAAACTGTTTTTT. The chain uses TRBV20-1 and TRBJ1-4; D uncertain. Trimming took off 2 bases at V and 6 bases at J, with 10 bases between the two ends. In germline, CDR1 is DFQATT, CDR2 SNEGSKA (reference sequence). This CDR3 has 13 residues.

This clonotype is labeled as large (0.1 to 1%). V usage is TRBV19 and J usage is TRBJ2-2; the D gene could be TRBD1 or TRBD2 (5 bases each). CDR3 length equals 14 residues. Germline CDR1 and CDR2: LNHDA and SQIVND (reference sequence). The V end lost 7 bases, the J end lost 6 bases, and 15 bases lay between the germline ends. The DNA of the CDR3 is TGTGCCAGTATTGTGACCGGGACCTCCGGGGAGCTGTTTTTT. Translation gives CASIVTGTSGELFF.

This clonotype ranks as large. The chain recombines TRBV27 with TRBJ1-1; maybe TRBD1 (5 bases). CDR3 length: 13 residues. Germline assignment: CDR1 MNHEY and CDR2 SMNVEV (reference sequence). Trimming pared 2 bases from V and 4 bases from J, leaving 8 bases between. This CDR3 is CASSLGGITEAFF. The CDR3 DNA reads as TGTGCCAGCAGTTTAGGGGGTATCACTGAAGCTTTCTTT.

Worth noting for this clonotype: A far larger clone is one nucleotide away, so this likely arose from a read error. The chain is built from TRBV19 and TRBJ2-7; TRBD2 aligns across 8 bases. This CDR3 comprises 12 residues. V trimming: 5 bases; J trimming: 6 bases; junction bases outside the gene matches: 3. Germline assignment: CDR1 LNHDA and CDR2 SQIVND (reference sequence). CDR3 in DNA: TGTGCCAGTAGTGTAGGGACTAGCGAGCAGTACTTC. Translating it yields CASSVGTSEQYF.

This clonotype is medium-sized by share. This sequence joins TRBV27 and TRBJ1-2; 7 nucleotides match TRBD1. Germline V lookup: CDR1 MNHEY, CDR2 SMNVEV (reference sequence). CDR3 length: 14 residues. Trimming took 6 bases from V and 4 from J; bases not matched to a gene: 8. In nucleotides, the CDR3 is TGTGCCAGCAGGGAACAGGGGAACCTCTATGGCTACACCTTC. Translated, it gives CASREQGNLYGYTF.

This clonotype qualifies as large. The chain has TRBV9 and TRBJ2-1, with TRBD2 matching over 7 bases. Germline lookup yields CDR1 SGDLS and CDR2 YYNGEE. CDR3 length equals 15 residues. The trim removed 3 bases at V and 3 bases at J, leaving 6 bases unmatched. The CDR3 here is CASSAPGEGYNEQFF. As DNA, the CDR3 is TGTGCCAGCAGCGCCCCCGGGGAGGGCTACAATGAGCAGTTCTTC.

This chain joins TRBV2 and TRBJ1-1; D possibly corresponds to TRBD1 (6 bases). Germline V gene lookup returns CDR1 SNHLY and CDR2 FYNNEI. The CDR3 is 14 amino acids. The CDR3 DNA follows: TGTGCAGCACGCAGGGGAGGAGGGTGCACTGAAGCTTTCTTT. The encoded protein is CAARRGGGCTEAFF.

This clonotype is labeled large. The chain combines TRBV27 with TRBJ1-1; 7 bases align to TRBD1. Germline lookup yields CDR1 MNHEY and CDR2 SMNVEV (reference sequence). Unmatched junction bases numbered 5, after V lost 3 bases and J lost 7 bases. CDR3 size: 13 residues. The CDR3 loop is CASSLTGSDEAFF. The CDR3 coding sequence is TGTGCCAGCAGTTTGACAGGGAGTGATGAAGCTTTCTTT.

This clonotype is judged large (0.1 to 1%). The chain links TRBV29-1 to TRBJ1-2; 7 nucleotides agree with TRBD1. Germline-derived CDR1 and CDR2 are SQVTM and ANQGSEA. CDR3 length equals 11 residues. V lost 7 bases, J lost 4 bases, and 3 bases stayed unmatched. The CDR3 protein is CSGRDSYGYTF. Here the CDR3 DNA reads TGCAGCGGCCGGGACAGCTATGGCTACACCTTC.